This TCR beta chain was profiled in a study of T cells in Graves' hyperthyroidism and ophthalmopathy. The CDR3 totals 13 residues. With V trimmed by 1 base and J by 6 bases, 2 bases remained unmatched. Germline V gene data show CDR1 as SEHNR and CDR2 as FQNEAQ (reference sequence). What was amplified from RNA transcripts were TCR beta CDR3 regions. During a first-round RT-PCR of the TCR CDR3, the HTBI primer set was used. TCRdb fed the multiplex PCR reads into MiXCR, producing one record per CDR3 protein. The repertoire holds approximately 370,000 distinct CDR3 sequences, with about a sixth as singletons. This clonotype turned up a few times. What it binds is unknown. Study outcomes and limitations: A model built on 13 V-J features separated ophthalmopathy from stable hyperthyroidism.

Any patient presenting with uncontrolled infection, other autoimmune disease, pregnancy or lactation was left out. The receptor was isolated from a woman aged 25 to 45 with Graves' hyperthyroidism that later progressed to Graves' ophthalmopathy. V usage is TRBV7-9 and J usage is TRBJ2-7; 8 bases agree with TRBD1. The sequenced sample was blood. The chain's CDR3 is CASSLGGQVEQYF. Written as DNA, the CDR3 is TGTGCCAGCAGCTTAGGGGGACAGGTCGAGCAGTACTTC.